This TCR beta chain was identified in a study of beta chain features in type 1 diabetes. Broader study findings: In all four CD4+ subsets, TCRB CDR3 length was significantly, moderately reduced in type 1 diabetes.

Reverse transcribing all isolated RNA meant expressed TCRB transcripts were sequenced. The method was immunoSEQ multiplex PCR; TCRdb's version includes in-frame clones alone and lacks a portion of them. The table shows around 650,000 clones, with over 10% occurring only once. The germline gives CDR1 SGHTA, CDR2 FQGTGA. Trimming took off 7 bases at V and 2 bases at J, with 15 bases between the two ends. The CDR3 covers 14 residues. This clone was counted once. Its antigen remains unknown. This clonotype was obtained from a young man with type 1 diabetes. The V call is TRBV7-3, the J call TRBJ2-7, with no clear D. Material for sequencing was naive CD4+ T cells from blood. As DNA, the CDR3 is TGTGCCAGCAAACCCTCCGCCGTGGCCTACGAGCAGTACTTC. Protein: CASKPSAVAYEQYF.